This T cell receptor (beta chain) was profiled in a study of regulatory T cells in long-lasting Graves disease. Study observations and caveats: A greater number of public clonotypes (around 3,000) was shared by persistent patients than by new patients (just over 950).

This clonotype was detected ten times or more. Its specificity is unknown. According to the study, TCR beta libraries were built with iRepertoire HTBI primers and CDR3-region Arm-PCR. TCRdb processed the multiplex PCR reads anew with MiXCR; each CDR3 protein has one entry. The sample has 350,000 to 400,000 distinct CDR3 sequences; around 15% are singletons. Time point meaning: newly diagnosed GD, antithyroid drugs for less than 3 months. PBMC RNA was the source of the TCR library. The CDR3 sequence is 13 residues long. Between the trimmed V and J ends, which lost 3 bases and 5 bases, there was a span of 10 bases. Germline lookup yields CDR1 SGHRS and CDR2 YFSETQ. This sample also appeared in a second study, on T cells in Graves' hyperthyroidism and ophthalmopathy. As reported in that work: It was considered stable Graves' hyperthyroidism when ophthalmopathy did not progress within 18 months. Researchers ran a first-round RT-PCR on the TCR CDR3 using the HTBI primer set. Using 13 V-J features, a model discriminated ophthalmopathy from stable hyperthyroidism.

The material sequenced was peripheral blood mononuclear cells (PBMCs), taken at new diagnosis, from a patient treated with antithyroid drugs. The rearrangement links TRBV5-1 to TRBJ2-3; D not resolved. This clonotype was obtained from a woman between 18 and 30 years old with Graves disease. DNA of the CDR3: TGCGCCAGCAGCTCAACTTTTGGAGATACGCAGTATTTT. Its translation: CASSSTFGDTQYF. The full variable domain, completed using reference TRBV5-1 and TRBJ2-3, is KAGVTQTPRYLIKTRGQQVTLSCSPISGHRSVSWYQQTPGQGLQFLFEYFSETQRNKGNFPGRFSGRQFSNSRSEMNVSTLELGDSALYLCASSSTFGDTQYFGPGTRLTVL.